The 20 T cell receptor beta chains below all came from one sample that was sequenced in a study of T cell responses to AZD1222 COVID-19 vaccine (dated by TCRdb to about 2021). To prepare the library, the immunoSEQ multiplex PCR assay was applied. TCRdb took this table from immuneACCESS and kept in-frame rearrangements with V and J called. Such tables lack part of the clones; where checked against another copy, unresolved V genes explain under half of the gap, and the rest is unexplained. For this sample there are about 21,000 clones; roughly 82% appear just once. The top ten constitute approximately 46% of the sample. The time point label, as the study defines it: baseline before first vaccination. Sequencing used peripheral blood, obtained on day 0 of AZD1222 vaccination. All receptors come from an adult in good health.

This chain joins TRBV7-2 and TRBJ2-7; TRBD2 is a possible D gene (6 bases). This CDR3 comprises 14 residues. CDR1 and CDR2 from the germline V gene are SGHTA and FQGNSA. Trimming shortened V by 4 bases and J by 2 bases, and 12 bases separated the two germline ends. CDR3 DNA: TGTGCCAGCAGCTGGAGCGGGCCCCCCTACGAGCAGTACTTC. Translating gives CASSWSGPPYEQYF.

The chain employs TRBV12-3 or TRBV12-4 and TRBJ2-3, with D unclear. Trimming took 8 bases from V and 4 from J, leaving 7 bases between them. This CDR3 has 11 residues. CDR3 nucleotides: TGTGCCAGCGTGAAGGCAGATACGCAGTATTTT. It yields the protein CASVKADTQYF.

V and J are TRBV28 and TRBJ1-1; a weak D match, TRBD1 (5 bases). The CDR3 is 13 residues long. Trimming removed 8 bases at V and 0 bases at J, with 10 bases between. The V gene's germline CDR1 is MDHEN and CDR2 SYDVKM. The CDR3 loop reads CASGAGMNTEAFF. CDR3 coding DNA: TGTGCCAGCGGTGCAGGGATGAACACTGAAGCTTTCTTT.

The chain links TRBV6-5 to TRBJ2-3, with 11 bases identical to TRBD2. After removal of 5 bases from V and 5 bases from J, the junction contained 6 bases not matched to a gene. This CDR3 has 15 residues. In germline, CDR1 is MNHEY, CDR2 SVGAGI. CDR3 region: CASSLLAGEVDTQYF. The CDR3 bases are TGTGCCAGCAGTCTACTAGCGGGAGAGGTAGATACGCAGTATTTT.

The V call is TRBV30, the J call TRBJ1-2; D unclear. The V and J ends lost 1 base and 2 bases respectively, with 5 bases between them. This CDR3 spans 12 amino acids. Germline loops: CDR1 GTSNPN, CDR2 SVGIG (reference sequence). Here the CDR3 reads CAWSEGNYGYTF. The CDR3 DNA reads TGTGCCTGGAGTGAAGGGAACTATGGCTACACCTTC.

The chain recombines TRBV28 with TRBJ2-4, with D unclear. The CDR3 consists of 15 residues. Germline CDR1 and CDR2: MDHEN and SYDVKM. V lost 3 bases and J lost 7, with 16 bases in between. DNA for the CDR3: TGTGCCAGCAGTTTGAGTCTACCGTCCGCCAACATTCAGTACTTC. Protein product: CASSLSLPSANIQYF.

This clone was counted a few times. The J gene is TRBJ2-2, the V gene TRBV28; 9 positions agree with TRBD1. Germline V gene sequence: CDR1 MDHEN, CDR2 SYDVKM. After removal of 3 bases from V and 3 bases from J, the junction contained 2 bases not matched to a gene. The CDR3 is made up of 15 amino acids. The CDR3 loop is CASSFDRGYTGELFF. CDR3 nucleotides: TGTGCCAGCAGTTTCGACAGGGGGTACACCGGGGAGCTGTTTTTT.

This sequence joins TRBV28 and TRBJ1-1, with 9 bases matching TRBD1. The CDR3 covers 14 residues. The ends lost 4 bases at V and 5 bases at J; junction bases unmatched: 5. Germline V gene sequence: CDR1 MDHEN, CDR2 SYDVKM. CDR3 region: CASSSGTGLTEAFF. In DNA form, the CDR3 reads TGTGCCAGCAGTTCCGGGACAGGGCTTACTGAAGCTTTCTTT.

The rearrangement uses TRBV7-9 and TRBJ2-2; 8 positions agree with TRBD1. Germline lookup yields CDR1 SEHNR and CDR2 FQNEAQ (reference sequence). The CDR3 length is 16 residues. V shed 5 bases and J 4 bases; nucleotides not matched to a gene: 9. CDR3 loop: CASSAGGQGGTGELFF. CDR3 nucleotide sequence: TGTGCCAGCAGCGCAGGTGGACAGGGTGGCACCGGGGAGCTGTTTTTT.

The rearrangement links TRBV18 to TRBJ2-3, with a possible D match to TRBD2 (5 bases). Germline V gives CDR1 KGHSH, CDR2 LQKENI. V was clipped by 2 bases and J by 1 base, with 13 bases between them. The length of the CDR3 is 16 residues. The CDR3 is CASSPIMGAGTDTQYF. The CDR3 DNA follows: TGTGCCAGCTCACCAATTATGGGAGCGGGCACAGATACGCAGTATTTT.

The CDR3 DNA follows: TGTGCCAGCAGCACGGTCGGACAGTACTCCTACGAGCAGTACTTC. Translated: CASSTVGQYSYEQYF. The chain links TRBV5-6 to TRBJ2-7; tentative D call: TRBD1 (6 bases). The CDR3 totals 15 residues. Per germline, CDR1 SGHDT and CDR2 YYEEEE. The ends were cut back, 4 bases at V and 0 bases at J, with 14 bases in the middle.

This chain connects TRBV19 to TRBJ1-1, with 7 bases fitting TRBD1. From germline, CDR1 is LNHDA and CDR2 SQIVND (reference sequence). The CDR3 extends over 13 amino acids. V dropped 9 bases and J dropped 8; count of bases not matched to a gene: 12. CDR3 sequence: CASKRGRSAEAFF. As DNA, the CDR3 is TGTGCCAGCAAAAGGGGGCGGAGTGCAGAAGCTTTCTTT.

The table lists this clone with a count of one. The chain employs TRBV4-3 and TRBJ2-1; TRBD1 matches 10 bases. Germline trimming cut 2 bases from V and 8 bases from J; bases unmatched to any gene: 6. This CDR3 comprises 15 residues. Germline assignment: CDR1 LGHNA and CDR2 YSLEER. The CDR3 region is CASSQLSGQGYEQFF. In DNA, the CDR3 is TGCGCCAGCAGCCAACTGTCGGGACAGGGGTATGAGCAGTTCTTC.

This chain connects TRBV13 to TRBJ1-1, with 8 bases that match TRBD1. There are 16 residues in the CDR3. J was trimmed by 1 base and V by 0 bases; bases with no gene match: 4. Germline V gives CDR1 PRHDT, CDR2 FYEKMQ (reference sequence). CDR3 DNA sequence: TGTGCCAGCAGCTTAGGCCGGGGGACAGGGAACACTGAAGCTTTCTTT. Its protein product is CASSLGRGTGNTEAFF.

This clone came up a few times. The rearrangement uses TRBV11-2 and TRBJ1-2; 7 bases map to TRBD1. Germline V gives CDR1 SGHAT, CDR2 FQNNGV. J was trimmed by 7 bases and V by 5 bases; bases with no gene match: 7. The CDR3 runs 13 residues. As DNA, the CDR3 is TGTGCCAGCAGCGTACAACAGGGGACTGGCTACACCTTC. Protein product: CASSVQQGTGYTF.

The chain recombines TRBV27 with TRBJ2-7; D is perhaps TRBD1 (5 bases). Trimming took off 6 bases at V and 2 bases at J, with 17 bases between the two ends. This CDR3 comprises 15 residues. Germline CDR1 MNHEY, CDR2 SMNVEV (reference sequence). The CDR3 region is CASSPGQGVTYEQYF. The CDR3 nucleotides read TGTGCCAGCAGCCCAGGGCAGGGTGTTACCTACGAGCAGTACTTC.

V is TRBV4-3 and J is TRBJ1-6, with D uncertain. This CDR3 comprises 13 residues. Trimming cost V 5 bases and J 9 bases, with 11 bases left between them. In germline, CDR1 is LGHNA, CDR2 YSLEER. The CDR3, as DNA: TGCGCCAGCAGCTTGAGTGGCGGTTCACCCCTCCACTTT. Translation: CASSLSGGSPLHF.

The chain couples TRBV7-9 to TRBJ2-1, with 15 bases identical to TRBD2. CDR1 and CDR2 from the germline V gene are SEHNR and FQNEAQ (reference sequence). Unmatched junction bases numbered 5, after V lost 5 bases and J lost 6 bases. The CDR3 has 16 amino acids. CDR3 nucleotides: TGTGCCAGCAGCCTCGGACTAGCGGGGGGGCGCAATGAGCAGTTCTTC. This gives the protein CASSLGLAGGRNEQFF. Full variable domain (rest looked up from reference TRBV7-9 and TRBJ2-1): DTGVSQNPRHKITKRGQNVTFRCDPISEHNRLYWYRQTLGQGPEFLTYFQNEAQLEKSRLLSDRFSAERPKGSFSTLEIQRTEQGDSAMYLCASSLGLAGGRNEQFFGPGTRLTVL.

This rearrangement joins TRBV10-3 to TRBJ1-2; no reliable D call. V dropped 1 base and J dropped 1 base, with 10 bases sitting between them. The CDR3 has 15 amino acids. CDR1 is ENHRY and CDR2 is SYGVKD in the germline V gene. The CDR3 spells CAISELWGDNYGYTF. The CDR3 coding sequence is TGTGCCATCAGTGAGTTATGGGGAGATAACTATGGCTACACCTTC.

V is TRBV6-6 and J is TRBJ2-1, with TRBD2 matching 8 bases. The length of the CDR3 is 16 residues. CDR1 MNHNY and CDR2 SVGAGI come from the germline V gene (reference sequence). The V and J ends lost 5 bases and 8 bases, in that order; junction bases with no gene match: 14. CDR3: CASSPHSGGPVDEQFF. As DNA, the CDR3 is TGTGCCAGCAGTCCCCACTCGGGAGGGCCCGTCGATGAGCAGTTCTTC.